The rows below give T cell receptor beta chains drawn from one sample of a study of blood T cell repertoires in COVID-19. Some clones are missing from TCRdb's copy, which holds only in-frame ones; the method was immunoSEQ multiplex PCR. This table holds approximately 80,000 clones, around 89% found once. Sequenced material: peripheral blood. Source of these receptors: a woman older than 75 with acute or convalescent COVID-19. CDR3s leave out the opening cysteine and the closing phenylalanine or tryptophan. The order of the fields is V gene, J gene, CDR3 protein.

v_call: TRBV5-8; j_call: TRBJ2-1; cdr3_aa: ASSFGRGISDEQF
v_call: TRBV6-1; j_call: TRBJ1-3; cdr3_aa: ASSEARGPSGNTIY
v_call: TRBV29-1; j_call: TRBJ2-3; cdr3_aa: SVSLSTGFDTQY
v_call: TRBV12-3/TRBV12-4; j_call: TRBJ1-2; cdr3_aa: ASTLKGAGGYT
v_call: TRBV30; j_call: TRBJ1-1; cdr3_aa: AWTVNTEAF
v_call: TRBV3-1/TRBV3-2; j_call: TRBJ2-7; cdr3_aa: ASSQVPRGSYEQY
v_call: TRBV5-1; j_call: TRBJ2-2; cdr3_aa: ASSVGQGNTGELF
v_call: TRBV6-5; j_call: TRBJ2-2; cdr3_aa: ASSTSRRELF
v_call: TRBV3-1/TRBV3-2; j_call: TRBJ2-7; cdr3_aa: ASSQGQGEY
v_call: TRBV2; j_call: TRBJ1-1; cdr3_aa: ASKFYTEAF
v_call: TRBV10-3; j_call: TRBJ2-1; cdr3_aa: AISNTGTSGGNEQF
v_call: TRBV18; j_call: TRBJ2-7; cdr3_aa: ASSPRIGVLHEQY
v_call: TRBV7-9; j_call: TRBJ1-1; cdr3_aa: ASSFSSGGDEAF
v_call: TRBV2; j_call: TRBJ1-1; cdr3_aa: ASNRNTEAF
v_call: TRBV6-6; j_call: TRBJ1-1; cdr3_aa: ASSFTSGKGTEAF
v_call: TRBV19; j_call: TRBJ1-2; cdr3_aa: ASSPRGGLGYT
v_call: TRBV12-3/TRBV12-4; j_call: TRBJ1-2; cdr3_aa: ASSPGTGTGYT
v_call: TRBV6-2/TRBV6-3; j_call: TRBJ2-2; cdr3_aa: ASSYTSGGARTGELF
v_call: TRBV3-1/TRBV3-2; j_call: TRBJ1-2; cdr3_aa: ASSQASPGQGFRKGYT
v_call: TRBV28; j_call: TRBJ2-1; cdr3_aa: ASSSSTSGRANEQF
v_call: TRBV20-1; j_call: TRBJ1-1; cdr3_aa: SGRATEAF
v_call: TRBV10-3; j_call: TRBJ2-5; cdr3_aa: ATDLSNQETQY
v_call: TRBV5-1; j_call: TRBJ2-1; cdr3_aa: ASSLEQRGIHEQF
v_call: TRBV7-2; j_call: TRBJ2-1; cdr3_aa: ASSLLAANEQF
v_call: TRBV6-6; j_call: TRBJ2-3; cdr3_aa: ASSRDYITDTQY
v_call: TRBV19; j_call: TRBJ2-3; cdr3_aa: ASSPRTGVSTDTQY
v_call: TRBV6-5; j_call: TRBJ1-4; cdr3_aa: ASRQRNEKLF
v_call: TRBV19; j_call: TRBJ1-1; cdr3_aa: ASRGRGFAEAF
v_call: TRBV25-1; j_call: TRBJ1-1; cdr3_aa: ASRPDRGQSTEAF
v_call: TRBV6-5; j_call: TRBJ2-3; cdr3_aa: ASRGQGSTDTQY
v_call: TRBV6-1; j_call: TRBJ1-2; cdr3_aa: ASSEAGANYGYT
v_call: TRBV29-1; j_call: TRBJ2-7; cdr3_aa: SVEVGQGRGEQY
v_call: TRBV5-6; j_call: TRBJ2-3; cdr3_aa: ASSLNSGGAPTDTQY
v_call: TRBV30; j_call: TRBJ1-1; cdr3_aa: AWTSGGRIAF
v_call: TRBV19; j_call: TRBJ2-7; cdr3_aa: ASSNTGAHEQY
v_call: TRBV5-1; j_call: TRBJ2-4; cdr3_aa: ASSRGPGDIQY
v_call: TRBV18; j_call: TRBJ1-4; cdr3_aa: ASSPGPTGPTSNEKLF
v_call: TRBV10-3; j_call: TRBJ2-1; cdr3_aa: AISGTGALGEQF
v_call: TRBV2; j_call: TRBJ2-2; cdr3_aa: ASSDGQGYPGELF
v_call: TRBV5-1; j_call: TRBJ2-1; cdr3_aa: ASSPRLARNEQF
v_call: TRBV7-2; j_call: TRBJ1-4; cdr3_aa: ASSPGQGNEKLF
v_call: TRBV6-5; j_call: TRBJ1-2; cdr3_aa: ASTPRIGGDYGYT
v_call: TRBV19; j_call: TRBJ1-6; cdr3_aa: ASSPRGGSYSYNSPLH
v_call: TRBV5-1; j_call: TRBJ2-7; cdr3_aa: ASSLTILLAGFHEQY
v_call: TRBV28; j_call: TRBJ1-4; cdr3_aa: ASSFNTGAEKLF
v_call: TRBV5-1; j_call: TRBJ1-6; cdr3_aa: ASSLGGQGGSPLH
v_call: TRBV20-1; j_call: TRBJ2-7; cdr3_aa: SASRGGSYEQY
v_call: TRBV18; j_call: TRBJ1-5; cdr3_aa: ASSPRQGMGNQPQH
v_call: TRBV5-6; j_call: TRBJ2-3; cdr3_aa: ASSFNGAGRGTQY
v_call: TRBV7-2; j_call: TRBJ1-1; cdr3_aa: ASSFQGSNTEAF
v_call: TRBV21-1; j_call: TRBJ2-3; cdr3_aa: ARGRESTDTQY
v_call: TRBV5-1; j_call: TRBJ2-1; cdr3_aa: ASSRGTSGIYNEQF
v_call: TRBV12-5; j_call: TRBJ1-3; cdr3_aa: ASGSTRGDYGGSGNTIY
v_call: TRBV19; j_call: TRBJ2-2; cdr3_aa: ASEGGAGELF
v_call: TRBV7-2; j_call: TRBJ2-5; cdr3_aa: ASSLGAGLRETQY
v_call: TRBV11-3; j_call: TRBJ2-3; cdr3_aa: ASSLGDSPYTDTQY
v_call: TRBV30; j_call: TRBJ1-6; cdr3_aa: AWAPGTGNSPLH